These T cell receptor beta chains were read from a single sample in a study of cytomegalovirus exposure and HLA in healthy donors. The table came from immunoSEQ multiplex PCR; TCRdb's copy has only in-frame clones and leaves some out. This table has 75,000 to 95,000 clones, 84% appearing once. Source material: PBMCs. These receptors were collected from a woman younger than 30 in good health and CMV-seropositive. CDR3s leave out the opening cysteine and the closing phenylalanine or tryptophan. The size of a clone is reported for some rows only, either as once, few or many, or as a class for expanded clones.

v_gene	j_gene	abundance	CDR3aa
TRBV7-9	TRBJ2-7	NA	ASSKQLAGGLYEQY
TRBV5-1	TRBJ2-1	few	ASSLGGGSYNEQF
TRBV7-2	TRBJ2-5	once	ASSSGTGGETQY
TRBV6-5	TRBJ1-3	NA	ASSLQGFSGNTIY
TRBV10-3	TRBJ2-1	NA	AISEWPSGGKKNEQF
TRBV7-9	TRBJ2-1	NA	ASSSPAGTGGGHEQF
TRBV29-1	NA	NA	SVGTRLALSYEQY
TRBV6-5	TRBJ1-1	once	ASSYYPPPGWTEAF
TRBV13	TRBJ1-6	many	ASSPNGDRADSPLH
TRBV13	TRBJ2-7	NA	ASSLGRDSFSEQY
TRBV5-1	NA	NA	ASSLVPTGGSYEQY
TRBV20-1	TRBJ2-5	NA	SAREFGSAY
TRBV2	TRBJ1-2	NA	ASTPSGENYGYT
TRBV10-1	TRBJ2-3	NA	ARPELAGVKSSTDTQY
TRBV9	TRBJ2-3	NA	ASSVAGTSGGGKTDTQY
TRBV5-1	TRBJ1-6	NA	ASSSPGQGGSPLH
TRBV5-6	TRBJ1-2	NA	ASSQAGLRYGYT
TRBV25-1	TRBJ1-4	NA	ASSELDRVVANEKLF
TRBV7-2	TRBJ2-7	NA	ASSLGGGADEQY
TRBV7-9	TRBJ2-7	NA	ASSTGLAGAGEQY
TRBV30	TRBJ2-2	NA	AWSLQNTGELF
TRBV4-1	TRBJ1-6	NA	ASSQTGSGNSPLH
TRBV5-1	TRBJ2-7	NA	ASSPQRSYEQY
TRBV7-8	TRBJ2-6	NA	ASSSTRQGAAGANVLT
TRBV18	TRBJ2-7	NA	ASSPRQGTYEQY
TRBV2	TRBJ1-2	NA	ASSTGQVYGYT
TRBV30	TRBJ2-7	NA	AWSRQGLREQY
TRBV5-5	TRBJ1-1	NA	ASSFDRGLEAF
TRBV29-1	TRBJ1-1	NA	SVEPGNRLNTEAF
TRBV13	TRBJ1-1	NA	ASSQRTTMNTEAF
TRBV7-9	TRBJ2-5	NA	SSSSDSPETQY
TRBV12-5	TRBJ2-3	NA	ASGLERRTDTQY
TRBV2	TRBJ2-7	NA	ASTPQRGGSYEQY
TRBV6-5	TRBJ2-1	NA	ATSLSGNEQF
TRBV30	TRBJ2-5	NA	AWSKKSRETQY
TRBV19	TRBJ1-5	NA	ASSQDSFGNQPQH
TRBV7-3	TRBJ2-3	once	ASSRMPGLAGDTQY
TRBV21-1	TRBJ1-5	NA	ASSQSLEGVCNQPQH
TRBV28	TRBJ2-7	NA	ASSLLEGYEQY